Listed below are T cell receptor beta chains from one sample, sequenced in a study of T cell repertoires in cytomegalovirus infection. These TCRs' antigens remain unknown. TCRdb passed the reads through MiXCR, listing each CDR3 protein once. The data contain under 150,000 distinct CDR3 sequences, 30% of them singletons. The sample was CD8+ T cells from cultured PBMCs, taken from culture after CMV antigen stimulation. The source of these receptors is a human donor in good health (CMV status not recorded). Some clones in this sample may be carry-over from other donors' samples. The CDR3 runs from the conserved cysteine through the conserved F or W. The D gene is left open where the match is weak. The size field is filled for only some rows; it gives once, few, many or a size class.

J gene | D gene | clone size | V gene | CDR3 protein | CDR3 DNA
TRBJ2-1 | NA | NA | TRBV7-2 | CASSLNQGYNEQFF | TGTGCCAGCAGCTTAAATCAGGGTTACAATGAGCAGTTCTTC
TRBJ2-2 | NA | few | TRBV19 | CASTTQGGNTGELFF | TGTGCCAGTACCACCCAAGGCGGGAACACCGGGGAGCTGTTTTTT
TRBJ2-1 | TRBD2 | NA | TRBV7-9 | CASSSTSGGLYNEQFF | TGTGCCAGCAGCTCGACTAGCGGGGGGCTCTACAATGAGCAGTTCTTC
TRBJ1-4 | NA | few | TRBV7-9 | CASSPDSYEKLFF | TGTGCCAGCAGCCCTGACAGCTATGAAAAACTGTTTTTT
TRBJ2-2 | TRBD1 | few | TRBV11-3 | CASSSPGQGASGELFF | TGTGCCAGCAGCTCCCCGGGACAGGGGGCGAGCGGGGAGCTGTTTTTT
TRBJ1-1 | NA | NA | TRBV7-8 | CASSTEAPITEAFF | TGTGCCAGCAGCACGGAGGCGCCGATCACTGAAGCTTTCTTT
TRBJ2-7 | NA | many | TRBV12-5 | CASGLTHYESDLSYEQYF | TGTGCTAGTGGTTTAACCCATTACGAGTCCGACCTATCCTACGAGCAGTACTTC
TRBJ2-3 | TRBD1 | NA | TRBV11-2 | CASSSGRQGYTDTQYF | TGTGCCAGCAGCTCCGGACGACAGGGGTACACAGATACGCAGTATTTT
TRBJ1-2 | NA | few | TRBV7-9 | CASSLVVRYGYTF | TGTGCCAGCAGCTTAGTGGTCCGCTATGGCTACACCTTC
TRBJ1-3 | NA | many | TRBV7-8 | CASSLDTSSGNTIYF | TGTGCCAGCAGCTTAGATACCAGCTCTGGAAACACCATATATTTT
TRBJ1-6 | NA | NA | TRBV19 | CASSTDTTTAAGDVTLHF | TGTGCCAGTAGTACAGACACCACGACAGCGGCTGGTGATGTCACCCTCCACTTT
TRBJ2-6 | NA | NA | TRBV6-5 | CASSYSSGRTTGANVLTF | TGTGCCAGCAGTTACTCGAGCGGACGTACCACTGGGGCCAACGTCCTGACTTTC
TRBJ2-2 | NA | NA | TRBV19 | CASSIQPGELFF | TGTGCCAGTAGTATCCAACCCGGGGAGCTGTTTTTT
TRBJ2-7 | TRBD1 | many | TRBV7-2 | CASSFTRTGGRDEQYF | TGTGCCAGCAGCTTTACCCGGACAGGGGGCAGGGACGAGCAGTACTTC
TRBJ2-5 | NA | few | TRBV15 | CATSRATLLMGGPQETQYF | TGTGCCACCAGCAGAGCCACCCTCTTGATGGGGGGCCCTCAAGAGACCCAGTACTTC
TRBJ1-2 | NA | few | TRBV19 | CASSKLGPPGGYGYTF | TGTGCCAGTAGCAAATTGGGGCCGCCGGGAGGCTATGGCTACACCTTC
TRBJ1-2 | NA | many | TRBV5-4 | CASSLEQGVNYGYTF | TGTGCCAGCAGCTTGGAACAGGGTGTAAACTATGGCTACACCTTC
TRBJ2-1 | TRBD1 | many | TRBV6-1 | CASRQQGAVFYNEQFF | TGTGCCAGCAGGCAACAGGGGGCCGTGTTCTACAATGAGCAGTTCTTC
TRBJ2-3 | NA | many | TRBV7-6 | CASSVRPTSVGSLNTDTQYF | TGTGCCAGCAGCGTAAGACCGACTTCGGTGGGGTCTCTAAACACAGATACGCAGTATTTT
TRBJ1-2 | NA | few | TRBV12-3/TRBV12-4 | CASSFSGGTLYGYTF | TGTGCCAGCAGTTTCTCCGGGGGGACGCTCTATGGCTACACCTTC
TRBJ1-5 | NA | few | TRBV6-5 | CASSETGWNQPQHF | TGTGCCAGCAGCGAGACAGGTTGGAATCAGCCCCAGCATTTT
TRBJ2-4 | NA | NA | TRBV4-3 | CASSQDRVGGGKNIQYF | TGCGCCAGCAGCCAAGATCGCGTTGGAGGGGGCAAAAACATTCAGTACTTC
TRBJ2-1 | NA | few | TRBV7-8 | CASSWPRGGPRSEQFF | TGTGCCAGCAGCTGGCCTAGGGGGGGCCCCCGCAGTGAGCAGTTCTTC
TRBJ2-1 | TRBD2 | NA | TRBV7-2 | CASSLEDSGGVDYNEQFF | TGTGCCAGCAGCTTAGAGGATAGCGGGGGGGTGGACTACAATGAGCAGTTCTTC
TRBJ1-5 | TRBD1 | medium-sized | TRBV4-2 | CASSLTTGGADQPQHF | TGTGCCAGCAGCCTTACGACAGGGGGCGCGGATCAGCCCCAGCATTTT
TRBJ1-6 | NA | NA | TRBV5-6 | CASSLDAGQHRLHF | TGTGCCAGCAGCTTGGACGCAGGACAGCATCGCCTCCACTTT
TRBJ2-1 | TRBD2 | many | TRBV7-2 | CASSLVGSASGGYNEQFF | TGTGCCAGCAGCTTAGTTGGTTCGGCTAGCGGGGGGTACAATGAGCAGTTCTTC
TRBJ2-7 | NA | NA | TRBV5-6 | CASSYEHISYEQYF | TGTGCCAGCAGCTACGAACATATCTCCTACGAGCAGTACTTC
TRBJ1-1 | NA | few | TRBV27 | CASSTGGRKGEAFF | TGTGCCAGCAGCACCGGGGGGCGCAAGGGTGAAGCTTTCTTT
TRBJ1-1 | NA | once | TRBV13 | CASSRGGGTEAFF | TGTGCCAGCAGCAGAGGAGGGGGCACTGAAGCTTTCTTT
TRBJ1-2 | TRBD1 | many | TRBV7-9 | CASSSTGSEGYTF | TGTGCCAGCAGCTCGACAGGGTCGGAGGGCTACACCTTC
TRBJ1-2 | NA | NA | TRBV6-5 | CASSYGQEGGYTF | TGTGCCAGCAGTTACGGGCAGGAGGGCGGCTACACCTTC
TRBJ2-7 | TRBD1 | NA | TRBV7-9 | CASSSTGGPRNEQYF | TGTGCCAGCAGCTCGACAGGGGGCCCTCGGAACGAGCAGTACTTC
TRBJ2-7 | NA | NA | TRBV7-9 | CASSLPGPEIYEQYF | TGTGCCAGCAGCCTGCCGGGTCCCGAAATCTACGAGCAGTACTTC
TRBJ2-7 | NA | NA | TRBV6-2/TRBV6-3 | CASSPGPTYEQYF | TGTGCCAGCAGTCCCGGGCCAACCTACGAGCAGTACTTC
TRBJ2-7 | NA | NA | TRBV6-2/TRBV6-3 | CASSYVDNYEQYF | TGTGCCAGCAGTTACGTTGACAACTACGAGCAGTACTTC